Each of the 27 T cell receptor beta chains below was sequenced from the same sample in a study of cytomegalovirus exposure and HLA in healthy donors. The PCR used 60 Vbeta and 13 Jbeta primers. Only in-frame clones appear in the TCRdb table, and some are missing; sequencing was by immunoSEQ multiplex PCR. The repertoire holds about 100,000 clones, with 79% as singletons. The source material was PBMCs. Source of these receptors: a woman aged 40 to 50 in good health and CMV-seronegative.

This clone was detected only once. The rearrangement links TRBV19 to TRBJ2-5; 10 bases match TRBD2. This CDR3 has 14 amino acids. V shed 10 bases and J 0 bases; nucleotides not matched to a gene: 5. Germline loops: CDR1 LNHDA, CDR2 SQIVND (reference sequence). CDR3 sequence reads: CATSGLAYQETQYF. The CDR3 DNA reads TGTGCCACCTCGGGACTAGCGTACCAAGAGACCCAGTACTTC. Supplemented by reference TRBV19 and TRBJ2-5, the full variable domain reads DGGITQSPKYLFRKEGQNVTLSCEQNLNHDAMYWYRQDPGQGLRLIYYSQIVNDFQKGDIAEGYSVSREKKESFPLTVTSAQKNPTAFYLCATSGLAYQETQYFGPGTRLLVL.

The chain combines TRBV9 with TRBJ1-1; tentative D call: TRBD1 (5 bases). The length of the CDR3 is 13 residues. Deletions cut 6 bases from V and 3 bases from J, with 12 bases between. Germline assignment: CDR1 SGDLS and CDR2 YYNGEE. CDR3 sequence: CASTPPGDTEAFF. CDR3 in DNA: TGTGCCAGCACCCCGCCGGGGGACACTGAAGCTTTCTTT. Based on the CDR3 plus reference TRBV9 and TRBJ1-1, the full variable domain is DSGVTQTPKHLITATGQRVTLRCSPRSGDLSVYWYQQSLDQGLQFLIQYYNGEERAKGNILERFSAQQFPDLHSELNLSSLELGDSALYFCASTPPGDTEAFFGQGTRLTVV.

J is TRBJ1-2 and V is TRBV27; 8 nucleotides line up with TRBD1. Losses at the gene ends were 3 bases for V and 3 bases for J; bases not matched to a gene: 3. This CDR3 spans 14 amino acids. Germline V CDR1 and CDR2: MNHEY, SMNVEV (reference sequence). Here the CDR3 reads CASSFRGRDYGYTF. CDR3 DNA sequence: TGTGCCAGCAGTTTCAGGGGGCGCGACTATGGCTACACCTTC.

The genes are TRBV27 and TRBJ2-1; 9 bases align to TRBD1. The CDR3 spans 18 residues. The V segment lost 0 bases and the J segment 2 bases; nucleotides outside the gene matches: 8. Germline V CDR1 and CDR2: MNHEY, SMNVEV (reference sequence). The CDR3 nucleotides are TGTGCCAGCAGTTTATCCCCGGGACAGGGATTCCCCTACAATGAGCAGTTCTTC. It yields the protein CASSLSPGQGFPYNEQFF.

This clone came up once. J is TRBJ2-6 and V is TRBV4-3; the D gene is possibly TRBD1 (6 bases). Germline-derived CDR1 and CDR2 are LGHNA and YSLEER. The ends were cut back, 0 bases at V and 0 bases at J, with 12 bases in the middle. This CDR3 region has 18 residues. CDR3 loop: CASSQDTGPNSGANVLTF. CDR3 nucleotides: TGCGCCAGCAGCCAAGATACAGGGCCGAACTCTGGGGCCAACGTCCTGACTTTC.

This rearrangement joins TRBV6-6 to TRBJ2-5; TRBD2 matches 14 bases. Germline-derived CDR1 and CDR2 are MNHNY and SVGAGI (reference sequence). The J segment lost 1 base and the V segment lost 8 bases, leaving 0 bases of the junction unmatched. There are 14 residues in the CDR3. DNA of the CDR3: TGTGCCAGCGGGACTAGCGGGGGCCAAGAGACCCAGTACTTC. This gives the protein CASGTSGGQETQYF.

The chain links TRBV27 to TRBJ2-7; 9 bases align to TRBD1. The CDR3 loop spans 15 amino acids. J gave up 4 bases and V 5 bases, and 9 bases lay outside the gene matches. Germline CDR1 MNHEY, CDR2 SMNVEV (reference sequence). CDR3 loop: CASSLTGTGTYEQYF. CDR3 nucleotide sequence: TGTGCCAGCAGTCTCACCGGGACAGGGACGTACGAGCAGTACTTC.

V and J are TRBV9 and TRBJ2-1; the match to TRBD2 covers 8 bases. Germline V gene sequence: CDR1 SGDLS, CDR2 YYNGEE. Unmatched junction bases numbered 7, after V lost 5 bases and J lost 3 bases. The CDR3 totals 15 residues. This chain's CDR3 is CASSHQRGGYNEQFF. CDR3 DNA sequence: TGTGCCAGCAGTCACCAACGGGGGGGCTACAATGAGCAGTTCTTC. The variable domain in full, completed from reference TRBV9 and TRBJ2-1, reads DSGVTQTPKHLITATGQRVTLRCSPRSGDLSVYWYQQSLDQGLQFLIQYYNGEERAKGNILERFSAQQFPDLHSELNLSSLELGDSALYFCASSHQRGGYNEQFFGPGTRLTVL.

The chain employs TRBV27 and TRBJ2-2; 7 bases fit TRBD1. Germline V gene data show CDR1 as MNHEY and CDR2 as SMNVEV (reference sequence). This CDR3 has 16 residues. V lost 3 bases to trimming and J lost 4 bases; unmatched junction nucleotides: 8. CDR3 nucleotide sequence: TGTGCCAGCAGTTTCGCCCAGGGGGAGCTCACCGGGGAGCTGTTTTTT. Protein sequence: CASSFAQGELTGELFF.

The chain employs TRBV28 and TRBJ1-2, with unresolved D. Per the germline V gene, CDR1 is MDHEN and CDR2 is SYDVKM. The CDR3 sequence is 14 residues long. The V end lost 4 bases, the J end lost 2 bases, and 11 bases lay between the germline ends. CDR3 in amino acids: CASSSRTGNYGYTF. For the CDR3, the DNA is TGTGCCAGCAGTTCCCGAACGGGGAACTATGGCTACACCTTC.

The genes are TRBV10-2 and TRBJ1-2; maybe TRBD1 (6 bases). From germline, CDR1 is WSHSY and CDR2 SAAADI. Trimming shortened V by 4 bases and J by 8 bases, and 14 bases separated the two germline ends. The length of the CDR3 is 13 residues. The CDR3 loop reads CASSGGGGWGYTF. CDR3 coding DNA: TGCGCCAGCAGTGGCGGGGGCGGTTGGGGCTACACCTTC.

This chain links TRBV28 with TRBJ1-5; 7 nucleotides align to TRBD1. The V gene's germline CDR1 is MDHEN and CDR2 SYDVKM. Germline trimming cut 9 bases from V and 3 bases from J; bases unmatched to any gene: 11. The CDR3 is 15 residues long. The DNA of the CDR3 is TGTGCCAGTGACCGACAACAGGGGTACAATCAGCCCCAGCATTTT. This encodes CASDRQQGYNQPQHF.

V gene TRBV19 combines with J gene TRBJ1-3; 8 bases are shared with TRBD1. This CDR3 contains 17 residues. CDR1 LNHDA and CDR2 SQIVND come from the germline V gene (reference sequence). V shed 5 bases and J 0 bases; nucleotides not matched to a gene: 9. In DNA form, the CDR3 reads TGTGCCAGTAGTCCAGAGACAGGGGACTACTCTGGAAACACCATATATTTT. Its translation: CASSPETGDYSGNTIYF.

This clone showed up just a few times. The chain is built from TRBV7-2 and TRBJ2-1; 10 positions agree with TRBD2. Losses at the gene ends were 0 bases for V and 2 bases for J; bases not matched to a gene: 1. The germline CDR1 and CDR2 sequences are SGHTA and FQGNSA. This CDR3 contains 16 residues. For the CDR3, the DNA is TGTGCCAGCAGCTTAGCTAGCGGGGGGACCTACAATGAGCAGTTCTTC. It yields the protein CASSLASGGTYNEQFF.

The rearrangement links TRBV20-1 to TRBJ2-5; D gene unclear. CDR1 is DFQATT and CDR2 is SNEGSKA in the germline V gene (reference sequence). CDR3 length: 10 residues. V was shortened by 6 bases and J by 1 base, with 3 bases between the two germline ends. The CDR3 region is CSAGQETQYF. As DNA, the CDR3 is TGCAGTGCCGGCCAAGAGACCCAGTACTTC.

In its sample, this clone was seen once. The chain is built from TRBV29-1 and TRBJ2-3, with a tentative D call TRBD1 (6 bases). The CDR3 is 15 amino acids. Germline CDR1 SQVTM, CDR2 ANQGSEA. Trimming shortened V by 0 bases and J by 4 bases, and 14 bases separated the two germline ends. The chain's CDR3 is CSVEDQTGSADTQYF. The CDR3 DNA follows: TGCAGCGTTGAAGATCAAACAGGGAGCGCAGATACGCAGTATTTT.

V usage is TRBV7-2 and J usage is TRBJ2-3; 9 bases are a match to TRBD2. The CDR3 is made up of 15 amino acids. Germline V lookup: CDR1 SGHTA, CDR2 FQGNSA. Germline trimming cut 4 bases from V and 4 bases from J; bases unmatched to any gene: 6. The chain's CDR3 is CASSSGGGEPDTQYF. The CDR3 DNA reads as TGTGCCAGCAGCTCGGGCGGGGGGGAACCAGATACGCAGTATTTT.

This clone was seen a handful of times. Its ends do not fully match the called genes, so a read error is possible. The V gene is TRBV5-4, the J gene TRBJ1-2, with D possibly matching TRBD1 (6 bases). The CDR3 is made up of 16 amino acids. The V gene's germline CDR1 is SGHNT and CDR2 YYREEE (reference sequence). The CDR3 sequence: CASSPRGTSFPYGYTF. CDR3 nucleotide sequence: TGCGCCAGCAGCCCAAGGGGGACAAGTTTCCCTTATGGCTACACCTTC.

The chain employs TRBV19 and TRBJ1-5; 10 bases agree with TRBD1. The CDR3 spans 15 residues. Germline V gene sequence: CDR1 LNHDA, CDR2 SQIVND (reference sequence). Trimming took 4 bases from V and 5 from J; bases not matched to a gene: 5. CDR3 region: CASSKGQGTDQPQHF. CDR3 in DNA: TGTGCCAGTAGTAAGGGACAGGGGACCGATCAGCCCCAGCATTTT.

The chain links TRBV16 to TRBJ1-4, with 7 bases fitting TRBD1. CDR3 length: 20 amino acids. Germline CDR1 KGHSY, CDR2 FQNENV. The ends lost 1 base at V and 5 bases at J; junction bases unmatched: 19. In nucleotides, the CDR3 is TGTGCCAGCAGCCAATTGAGCTCGACCAATTGGGTACAGGGGAATGAAAAACTGTTTTTT. Its protein product is CASSQLSSTNWVQGNEKLFF.

The J gene is TRBJ1-5, the V gene TRBV9, with D unclear. With 1 base removed from V and 4 bases from J, the gap between germline ends came to 18 bases. The CDR3 has 17 amino acids. Per the germline V gene, CDR1 is SGDLS and CDR2 is YYNGEE. The CDR3 spells CASSVLNEFGRNQPQHF. The CDR3 region has the DNA TGTGCCAGCAGCGTACTTAATGAATTCGGGAGGAATCAGCCCCAGCATTTT.

This rearrangement joins TRBV2 to TRBJ2-5; 15 nucleotides align to TRBD2. V shed 6 bases and J 2 bases; nucleotides not matched to a gene: 4. The CDR3 contains 16 residues. Germline CDR1 and CDR2: SNHLY and FYNNEI. CDR3 in amino acids: CASRPGLAGGQETQYF. In DNA form, the CDR3 reads TGTGCCAGCAGACCCGGACTAGCGGGAGGGCAAGAGACCCAGTACTTC.

The gene calls are TRBV30 and TRBJ1-2; D gene uncertain. The germline V gene encodes CDR1 GTSNPN and CDR2 SVGIG (reference sequence). V gave up 4 bases and J gave up 3 bases, with 12 bases separating them. This CDR3 has 13 amino acids. CDR3 protein: CAWKKAVYYGYTF. The CDR3 DNA sequence: TGTGCCTGGAAAAAAGCGGTTTACTATGGCTACACCTTC.

V and J are TRBV7-2 and TRBJ1-2, with D possibly being TRBD1 (6 bases). The CDR3 runs 17 residues. The germline gives CDR1 SGHTA, CDR2 FQGNSA. The germline V and J ends were trimmed by 3 bases and 0 bases, with 17 bases remaining between them. The CDR3 DNA reads TGTGCCAGCAGCTTTGTCACAGGGTCCCTAGCTAACTATGGCTACACCTTC. This sequence encodes CASSFVTGSLANYGYTF.

This clone was observed a handful of times. The chain employs TRBV6-5 and TRBJ1-4; 8 positions match TRBD1. The CDR3 runs 14 residues. Germline CDR1 reads MNHEY; CDR2 reads SVGAGI. Germline trimming cut 4 bases from V and 10 bases from J; bases unmatched to any gene: 8. The chain's CDR3 is CASSSGTGSRKLFF. CDR3 in DNA: TGTGCCAGCAGTTCCGGGACAGGATCGCGAAAACTGTTTTTT.

This clone was seen more than once but under ten times. The rearrangement uses TRBV18 and TRBJ2-7; no clear D. The CDR3 runs 12 residues. The V and J ends lost 3 bases and 2 bases respectively, with 5 bases between them. From germline, CDR1 is KGHSH and CDR2 LQKENI. The CDR3 DNA reads TGTGCCAGCTCACCGGCAACCTACGAGCAGTACTTC. It yields the protein CASSPATYEQYF.

The V call is TRBV7-2, the J call TRBJ2-7; 14 positions match TRBD2. Germline CDR1 reads SGHTA; CDR2 reads FQGNSA. The CDR3 runs to 14 residues. V dropped 5 bases and J dropped 7; count of bases not matched to a gene: 4. The CDR3 protein is CASSPGLAGVEQYF. Written as DNA, the CDR3 is TGTGCCAGCAGCCCGGGACTAGCGGGGGTAGAGCAGTACTTC.